These 12 T cell receptor beta chains share one sample of origin, sequenced in a study of beta chain features in type 1 diabetes. The study reverse transcribed the entire isolated RNA, so it sequenced expressed TCRB transcripts. Generated by immunoSEQ multiplex PCR, the TCRdb table keeps only in-frame clones and is missing some. The sample consists of about 120,000 clones, about 16% of them appearing once. These receptors lack a known antigen. The study's findings and limits: A moderate, significant TCRB CDR3 shortening appeared in type 1 diabetes across four CD4+ subsets.

The sample comprised central memory CD4+ T cells from blood. Source of these receptors: a young man with type 1 diabetes.

J is TRBJ2-1 and V is TRBV13; D is possibly TRBD1 (7 bases). V was cut by 3 bases and J by 4 bases, with 13 bases left in between. The CDR3 runs 15 residues. Germline values: CDR1 PRHDT, CDR2 FYEKMQ (reference sequence). The chain's CDR3 is CASSFGGQPYNEQFF. The CDR3 DNA sequence: TGTGCCAGCAGCTTCGGGGGACAGCCGTACAATGAGCAGTTCTTC.

CDR3 in DNA: TGTGCCAGCAGTTCGAATCGAAGGCAGTACTTC. This translates into CASSSNRRQYF. The rearrangement uses TRBV6-5 and TRBJ2-7; D remains unclear. Trimming stripped 4 bases from V and 9 bases from J, with 10 bases between. The CDR3 covers 11 residues. Germline assignment: CDR1 MNHEY and CDR2 SVGAGI.

This clone was seen repeatedly, ten times or more. The genes are TRBV28 and TRBJ1-2; TRBD1 matches at 8 bases. The CDR3 sequence is 14 residues long. Germline values: CDR1 MDHEN, CDR2 SYDVKM. The V and J ends lost 7 bases and 6 bases, in that order; junction bases with no gene match: 10. CDR3 in amino acids: CASTWGTGLDGYTF. DNA for the CDR3: TGTGCCAGCACCTGGGGGACAGGCCTAGATGGCTACACCTTC.

The rearrangement joins TRBV7-2 to TRBJ2-7; D remains ambiguous. The germline gives CDR1 SGHTA, CDR2 FQGNSA. V was cut by 2 bases and J by 6 bases, with 8 bases left in between. This CDR3 has 12 amino acids. CDR3: CASSLLGSEQYF. For the CDR3, the DNA is TGTGCCAGCAGCTTATTAGGATCCGAGCAGTACTTC. The complete variable domain, with remaining parts taken from reference TRBV7-2 and TRBJ2-7, reads GAGVSQSPSNKVTEKGKDVELRCDPISGHTALYWYRQSLGQGLEFLIYFQGNSAPDKSGLPSDRFSAERTGGSVSTLTIQRTQQEDSAVYLCASSLLGSEQYFGPGTRLTVT.

The chain couples TRBV28 to TRBJ2-1, with TRBD2 matching over 14 bases. V trimming: 4 bases; J trimming: 12 bases; junction bases outside the gene matches: 5. Germline V lookup: CDR1 MDHEN, CDR2 SYDVKM. There are 14 residues in the CDR3. The CDR3 sequence: CASSSPGLAGVQFF. The CDR3 DNA reads as TGTGCCAGCAGTTCCCCGGGACTAGCGGGGGTGCAGTTCTTC.

The sample holds a few counts of this clone. The chain carries TRBV18 and TRBJ2-1, with 7 bases lining up with TRBD1. The CDR3 covers 17 residues. V lost 4 bases, J lost 4 bases, and 13 bases stayed unmatched. In germline, CDR1 is KGHSH, CDR2 LQKENI. CDR3 residues: CASSHSSRQGTYNEQFF. The CDR3, as DNA: TGTGCCAGCTCACACTCCTCCAGACAGGGCACATACAATGAGCAGTTCTTC.

The rearrangement uses TRBV29-1 and TRBJ1-5; D is possibly TRBD1 (5 bases). CDR3 size: 13 residues. V lost 4 bases to trimming and J lost 3 bases, with 10 bases between them. CDR1 and CDR2 (germline): SQVTM, ANQGSEA. The CDR3 region is CSVVGGVNQPQHF. The CDR3 coding sequence is TGCAGCGTTGTAGGAGGGGTCAATCAGCCCCAGCATTTT.

The V call is TRBV14, the J call TRBJ2-5; either TRBD1 or TRBD2 may fit D (5 bases each). This CDR3 is built from 17 residues. The germline V and J ends were trimmed by 4 bases and 5 bases, with 23 bases remaining between them. From germline, CDR1 is SGHDN and CDR2 FVKESK. CDR3 coding DNA: TGTGCCAGCAGCCCGCAAAGGAAATCCATCAGGGAGGAGACCCAGTACTTC. Translating gives CASSPQRKSIREETQYF.

This clone was seen a few times. A much larger clone sits a single nucleotide away, making a read error possible. V usage is TRBV6-1 and J usage is TRBJ2-2; 7 bases are shared with TRBD1. CDR1 MNHNS and CDR2 SASEGT come from the germline V gene. CDR3 length: 13 amino acids. V shed 4 bases and J 5 bases; nucleotides not matched to a gene: 1. The CDR3 sequence is CASSVQGTGELFF. CDR3 nucleotide sequence: TGTGCCAGCAGTGTACAGGGGACCGGGGAGCTGTTTTTT.

This clone showed up just a few times. This sequence joins TRBV29-1 and TRBJ2-4; D is uncertain. The CDR3 contains 13 residues. The V gene lost 4 bases and the J gene lost 0 bases, with 7 bases spanning the gap. Germline V gene sequence: CDR1 SQVTM, CDR2 ANQGSEA. The DNA for the CDR3 is TGCAGCGTTGGACACCTAGCCAAAAACATTCAGTACTTC. This sequence encodes CSVGHLAKNIQYF.

V usage is TRBV27 and J usage is TRBJ2-5; TRBD2 matches 8 bases. This CDR3 has 15 amino acids. Germline-derived CDR1 and CDR2 are MNHEY and SMNVEV (reference sequence). The ends lost 5 bases at V and 5 bases at J; junction bases unmatched: 10. The CDR3 DNA reads as TGTGCCAGCAGTGGGCTAGCGGGTTCTCGGGAGACCCAGTACTTC. Its protein is CASSGLAGSRETQYF.

A note on this clone: At one boundary the junction diverges from the germline segment, which might be a read error. The genes are TRBV5-1 and TRBJ2-5; D uncertain. The CDR3 contains 11 residues. Germline CDR1 is SGHRS and CDR2 is YFSETQ. This CDR3 reads CASSSLETQYF. DNA of the CDR3: TGTGCCAGCAGCAGTCTGGAGACCCAGTACTTC.